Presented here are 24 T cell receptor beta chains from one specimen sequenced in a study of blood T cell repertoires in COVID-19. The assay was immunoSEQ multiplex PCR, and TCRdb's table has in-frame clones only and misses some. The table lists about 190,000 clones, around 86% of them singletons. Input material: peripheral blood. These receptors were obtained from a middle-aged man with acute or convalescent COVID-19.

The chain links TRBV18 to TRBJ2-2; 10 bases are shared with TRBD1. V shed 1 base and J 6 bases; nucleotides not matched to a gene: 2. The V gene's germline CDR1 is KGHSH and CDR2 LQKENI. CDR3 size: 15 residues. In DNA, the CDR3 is TGTGCCAGCTCACCACGGACAGGGGGTGCCGGGGAGCTGTTTTTT. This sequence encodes CASSPRTGGAGELFF.

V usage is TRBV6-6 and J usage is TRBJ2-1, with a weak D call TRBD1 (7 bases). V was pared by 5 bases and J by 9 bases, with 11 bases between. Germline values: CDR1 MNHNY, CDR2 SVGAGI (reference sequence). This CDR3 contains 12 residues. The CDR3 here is CASSNQGGEQFF. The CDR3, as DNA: TGTGCCAGCAGTAACCAGGGGGGTGAGCAGTTCTTC.

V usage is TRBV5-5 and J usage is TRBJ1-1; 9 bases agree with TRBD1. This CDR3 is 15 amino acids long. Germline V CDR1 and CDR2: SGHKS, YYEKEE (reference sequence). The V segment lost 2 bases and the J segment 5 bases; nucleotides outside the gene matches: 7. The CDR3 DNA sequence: TGTGCCAGCAGCTTCACAGGGGGCGCGTGGACTGAAGCTTTCTTT. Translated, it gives CASSFTGGAWTEAFF.

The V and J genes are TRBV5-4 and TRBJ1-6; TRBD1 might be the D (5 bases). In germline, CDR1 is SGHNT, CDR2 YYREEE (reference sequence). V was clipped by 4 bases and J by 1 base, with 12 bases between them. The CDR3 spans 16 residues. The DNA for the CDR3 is TGTGCCAGCAGCGGGCCAGGGCCTTCCTATAATTCACCCCTCCACTTT. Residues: CASSGPGPSYNSPLHF.

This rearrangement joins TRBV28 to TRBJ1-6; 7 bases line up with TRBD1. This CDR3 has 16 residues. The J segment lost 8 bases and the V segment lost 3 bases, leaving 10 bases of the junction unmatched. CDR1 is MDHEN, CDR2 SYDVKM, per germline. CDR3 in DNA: TGTGCCAGCAGTTTGGTAAGGTCACAGGGGTATTCACCCCTCCACTTT. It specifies CASSLVRSQGYSPLHF. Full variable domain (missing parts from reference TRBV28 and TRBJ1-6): DVKVTQSSRYLVKRTGEKVFLECVQDMDHENMFWYRQDPGLGLRLIYFSYDVKMKEKGDIPEGYSVSREKKERFSLILESASTNQTSMYLCASSLVRSQGYSPLHFGNGTRLTVT.

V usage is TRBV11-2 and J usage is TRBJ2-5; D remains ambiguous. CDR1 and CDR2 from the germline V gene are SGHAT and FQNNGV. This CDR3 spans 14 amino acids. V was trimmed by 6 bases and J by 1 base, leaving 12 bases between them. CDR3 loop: CASSPSPGQETQYF. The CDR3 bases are TGTGCCAGCAGTCCATCCCCAGGCCAAGAGACCCAGTACTTC. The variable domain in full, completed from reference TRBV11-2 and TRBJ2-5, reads EAGVAQSPRYKIIEKRQSVAFWCNPISGHATLYWYQQILGQGPKLLIQFQNNGVVDDSQLPKDRFSAERLKGVDSTLKIQPAKLEDSAVYLCASSPSPGQETQYFGPGTRLLVL.

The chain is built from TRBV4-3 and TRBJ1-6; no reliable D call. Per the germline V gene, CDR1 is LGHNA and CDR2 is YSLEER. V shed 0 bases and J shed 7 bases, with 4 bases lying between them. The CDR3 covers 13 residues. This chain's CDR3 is CASSQDENSPLHF. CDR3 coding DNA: TGCGCCAGCAGCCAAGATGAGAATTCACCCCTCCACTTT.

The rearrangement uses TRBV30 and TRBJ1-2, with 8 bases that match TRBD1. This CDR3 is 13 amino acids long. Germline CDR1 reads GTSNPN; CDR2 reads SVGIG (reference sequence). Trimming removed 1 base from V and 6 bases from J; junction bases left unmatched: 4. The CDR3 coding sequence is TGTGCCTGGAGTGAAGGACAGGGTGATGGCTACACCTTC. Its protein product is CAWSEGQGDGYTF.

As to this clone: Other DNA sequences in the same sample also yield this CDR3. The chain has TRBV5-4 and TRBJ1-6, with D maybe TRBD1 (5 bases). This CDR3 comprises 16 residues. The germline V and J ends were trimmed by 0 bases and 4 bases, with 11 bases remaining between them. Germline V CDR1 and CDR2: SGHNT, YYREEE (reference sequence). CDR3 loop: CASSLGGDPYNSPLHF. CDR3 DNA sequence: TGTGCCAGCAGCTTGGGGGGGGACCCGTATAATTCACCCCTCCACTTT.

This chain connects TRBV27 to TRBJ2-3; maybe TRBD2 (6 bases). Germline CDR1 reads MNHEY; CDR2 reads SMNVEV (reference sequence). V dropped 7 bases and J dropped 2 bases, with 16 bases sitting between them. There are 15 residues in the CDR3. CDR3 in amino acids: CASTDSTRSTDTQYF. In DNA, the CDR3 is TGTGCCAGCACCGACTCGACTAGATCCACAGATACGCAGTATTTT.

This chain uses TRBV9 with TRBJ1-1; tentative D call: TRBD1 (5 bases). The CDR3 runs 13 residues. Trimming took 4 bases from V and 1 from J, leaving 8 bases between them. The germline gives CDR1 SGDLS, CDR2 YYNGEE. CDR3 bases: TGTGCCAGCAGCTCCACAGGGAACACTGAAGCTTTCTTT. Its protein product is CASSSTGNTEAFF.

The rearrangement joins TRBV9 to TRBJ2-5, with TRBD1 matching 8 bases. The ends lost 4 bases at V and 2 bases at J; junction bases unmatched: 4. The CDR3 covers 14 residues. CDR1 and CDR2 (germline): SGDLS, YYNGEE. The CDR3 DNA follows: TGTGCCAGCAGCAAACGACAGGGGCAAGAGACCCAGTACTTC. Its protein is CASSKRQGQETQYF.

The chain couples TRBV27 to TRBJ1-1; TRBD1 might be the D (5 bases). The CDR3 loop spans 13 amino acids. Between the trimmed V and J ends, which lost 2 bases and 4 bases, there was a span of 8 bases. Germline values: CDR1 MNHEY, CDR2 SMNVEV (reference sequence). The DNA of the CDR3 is TGTGCCAGCAGTTTACAGGGAATCACTGAAGCTTTCTTT. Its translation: CASSLQGITEAFF.

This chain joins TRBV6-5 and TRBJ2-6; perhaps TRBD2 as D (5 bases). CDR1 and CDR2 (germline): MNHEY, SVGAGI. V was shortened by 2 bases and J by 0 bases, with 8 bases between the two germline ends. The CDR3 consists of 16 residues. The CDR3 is CASSYGLFSGANVLTF. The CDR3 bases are TGTGCCAGCAGTTACGGACTCTTCTCTGGGGCCAACGTCCTGACTTTC.

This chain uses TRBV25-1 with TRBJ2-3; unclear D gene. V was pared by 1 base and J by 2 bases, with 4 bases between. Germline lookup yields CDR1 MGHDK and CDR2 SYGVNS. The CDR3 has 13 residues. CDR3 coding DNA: TGTGCCAGCAGTGAATTTATCACAGATACGCAGTATTTT. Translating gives CASSEFITDTQYF.

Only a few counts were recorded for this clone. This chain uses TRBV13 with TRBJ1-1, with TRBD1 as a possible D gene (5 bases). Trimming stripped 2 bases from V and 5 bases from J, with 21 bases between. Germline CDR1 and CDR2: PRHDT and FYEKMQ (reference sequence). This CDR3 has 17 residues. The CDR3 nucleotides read TGTGCCAGCAGCTTATGGGATACGGGGGACCCAAGGACTGAAGCTTTCTTT. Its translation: CASSLWDTGDPRTEAFF.

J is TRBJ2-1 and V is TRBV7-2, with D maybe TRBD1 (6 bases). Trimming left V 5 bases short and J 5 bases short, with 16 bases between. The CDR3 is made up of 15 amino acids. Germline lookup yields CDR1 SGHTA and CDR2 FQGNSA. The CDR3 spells CASSPDRLWDNEQFF. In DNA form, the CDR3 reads TGTGCCAGCAGCCCCGACAGGCTGTGGGACAATGAGCAGTTCTTC.

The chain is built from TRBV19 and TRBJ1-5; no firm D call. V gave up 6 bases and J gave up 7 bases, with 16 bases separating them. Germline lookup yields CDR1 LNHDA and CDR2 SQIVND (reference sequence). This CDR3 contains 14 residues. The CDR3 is CASRIQTPGQPQHF. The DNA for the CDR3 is TGTGCCAGTAGGATACAGACCCCGGGGCAGCCCCAGCATTTT.

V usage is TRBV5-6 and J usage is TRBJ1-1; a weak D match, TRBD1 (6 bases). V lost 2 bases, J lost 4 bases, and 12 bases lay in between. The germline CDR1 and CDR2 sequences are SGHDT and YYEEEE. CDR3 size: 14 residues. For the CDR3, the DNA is TGTGCCAGCAGCTTACCAGGGGAAGGCACTGAAGCTTTCTTT. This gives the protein CASSLPGEGTEAFF.

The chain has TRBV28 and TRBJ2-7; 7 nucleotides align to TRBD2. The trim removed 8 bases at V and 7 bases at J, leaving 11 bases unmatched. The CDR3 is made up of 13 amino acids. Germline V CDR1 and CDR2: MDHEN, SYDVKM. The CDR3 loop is CASRGGGEWEQYF. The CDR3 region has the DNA TGTGCCAGCCGTGGTGGGGGGGAGTGGGAGCAGTACTTC.

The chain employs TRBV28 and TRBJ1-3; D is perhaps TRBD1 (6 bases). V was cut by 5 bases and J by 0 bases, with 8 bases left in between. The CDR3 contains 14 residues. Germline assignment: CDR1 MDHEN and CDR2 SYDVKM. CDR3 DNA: TGTGCCAGCAGTCGGACAGTCTCTGGAAACACCATATATTTT. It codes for CASSRTVSGNTIYF.

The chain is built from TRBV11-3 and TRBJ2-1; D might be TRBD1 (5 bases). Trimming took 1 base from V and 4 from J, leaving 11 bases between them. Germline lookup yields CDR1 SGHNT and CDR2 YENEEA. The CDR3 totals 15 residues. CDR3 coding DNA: TGTGCCAGCAGCTTAGGTTCCTCAGGGTACAATGAGCAGTTCTTC. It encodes CASSLGSSGYNEQFF.

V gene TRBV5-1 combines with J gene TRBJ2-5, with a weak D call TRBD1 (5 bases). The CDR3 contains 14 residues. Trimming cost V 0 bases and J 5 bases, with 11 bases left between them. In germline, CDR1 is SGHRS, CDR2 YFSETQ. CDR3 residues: CASSLVQGTETQYF. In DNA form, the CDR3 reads TGCGCCAGCAGCTTGGTGCAGGGTACGGAGACCCAGTACTTC.

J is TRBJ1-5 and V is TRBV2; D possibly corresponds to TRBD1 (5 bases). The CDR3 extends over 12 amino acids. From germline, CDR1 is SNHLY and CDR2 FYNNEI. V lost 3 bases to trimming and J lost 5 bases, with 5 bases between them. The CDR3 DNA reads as TGTGCCAGCAGTGACAGGGATCAGCCCCAGCATTTT. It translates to CASSDRDQPQHF.